These 4 T cell receptor beta chains originate from one sample sequenced in a study of T cells after yellow fever vaccination (dated by TCRdb to between 2018 and 2021). The library came from 5' RACE. This sample was sequenced with an Illumina NovaSeq 6000. TCRdb passed the public sequencing reads through fastp at Q25 and MiXCR, retaining productive beta sequences. Each record represents a unique CDR3 protein, reported with the most common genes and DNA among its rows. This sample comprises 300,000 to 400,000 distinct CDR3 sequences, around 3.9% of them detected only once. 20% to 25% of the sample rests with the top ten. The label giving this sample's treatment or condition can be read as: live attenuated yellow fever vaccine strain. Sequences were derived from PBMCs, sampled 5 days after the yellow fever booster vaccination. These receptors all stem from a man aged 18 to 35 who received the YFV17D yellow fever vaccine.

Only a few counts were recorded for this clonotype. V usage is TRBV12-3 or TRBV12-4 and J usage is TRBJ1-5; D uncertain. This CDR3 has 13 residues. V dropped 6 bases and J dropped 0 bases, with 6 bases sitting between them. The CDR3 coding sequence is TGTGCCAGCAGGCCAGATAGCAATCAGCCCCAGCATTTT. Amino acid sequence: CASRPDSNQPQHF.

The CDR3 DNA follows: TGTGCCAGCAGCCAGGGGACCTTAATACAGCAGTACTTC. Its protein product is CASSQGTLIQQYF. The chain couples TRBV3-1 to TRBJ2-7, with D perhaps TRBD1 or TRBD2 (5 bases each). Trimming stripped 3 bases from V and 8 bases from J, with 14 bases between. The germline V gene encodes CDR1 LGHDT and CDR2 YNNKEL (reference sequence). The length of the CDR3 is 13 residues.

This chain joins TRBV28 and TRBJ2-5, with D unclear. This CDR3 has 14 amino acids. Trimming cost V 5 bases and J 2 bases, with 12 bases left between them. Germline lookup yields CDR1 MDHEN and CDR2 SYDVKM. For the CDR3, the DNA is TGTGCCAGCAGTCCCGCGACGAGGCAAGAGACCCAGTACTTC. It encodes CASSPATRQETQYF.

This clonotype was picked up a small number of times. The chain carries TRBV19 and TRBJ2-1; the match to TRBD2 covers 12 bases. The V and J ends lost 7 bases and 6 bases, in that order; junction bases with no gene match: 7. The germline CDR1 and CDR2 sequences are LNHDA and SQIVND (reference sequence). The CDR3 loop spans 15 amino acids. CDR3 coding DNA: TGTGCCAGTAACCGCGGACTAGCGGGGCTCAATGAGCAGTTCTTC. Translation: CASNRGLAGLNEQFF.